Following are 15 T cell receptor beta chains from one sample sequenced in a study of blood T cells in healthy people across ages. Next came a second PCR, run for about 7 to 11 cycles, which used a sample-barcoded 5' primer along with a J-beta primer mix. TCRdb redid the calling of the 5' RACE reads with MiXCR, one entry per CDR3 protein. The top ten hold about 3.9% of the sample, which has hundreds of thousands of distinct CDR3 sequences, around 27% seen once. These same records also appear under a second study, on T cells of mothers and their children.

The material sequenced was blood. Receptors originate from a boy aged 2 to 9 in good health.

The chain joins TRBV30 to TRBJ1-6; the D gene is possibly TRBD1 (5 bases). The CDR3 is 16 amino acids. Germline V gene data show CDR1 as GTSNPN and CDR2 as SVGIG (reference sequence). V was clipped by 0 bases and J by 9 bases, with 18 bases between them. DNA for the CDR3: TGTGCCTGGAGTGTAAACGGCACAGTAAGGGGTTCACCCCTCCACTTT. Its translation: CAWSVNGTVRGSPLHF.

This chain uses TRBV9 with TRBJ2-5; the D is unclear. CDR3 length: 14 residues. The V end lost 2 bases, the J end lost 0 bases, and 8 bases lay between the germline ends. Germline values: CDR1 SGDLS, CDR2 YYNGEE. The CDR3, as DNA: TGTGCCAGCAGCGTCGGCGACAACCAAGAGACCCAGTACTTC. The encoded protein is CASSVGDNQETQYF.

The V call is TRBV30, the J call TRBJ2-7; maybe TRBD1 (6 bases). V dropped 3 bases and J dropped 4 bases, with 13 bases sitting between them. From germline, CDR1 is GTSNPN and CDR2 SVGIG (reference sequence). This CDR3 is built from 13 residues. CDR3 amino acids: CAWSTQGGYEQYF. The CDR3, as DNA: TGTGCCTGGAGCACACAGGGCGGGTACGAGCAGTACTTC. Variable domain in full (rest from reference TRBV30 and TRBJ2-7): SQTIHQWPATLVQPVGSPLSLECTVEGTSNPNLYWYRQAAGRGLQLLFYSVGIGQISSEVPQNLSASRPQDRQFILSSKKLLLSDSGFYLCAWSTQGGYEQYFGPGTRLTVT.

This chain connects TRBV7-2 to TRBJ1-1, with a tentative D call TRBD1 (5 bases). The CDR3 runs to 13 residues. The germline gives CDR1 SGHTA, CDR2 FQGNSA. V lost 5 bases and J 11 bases, leaving 18 bases between the germline ends. In DNA, the CDR3 is TGTGCCAGCAGCAAAGACGACAGACCGAATGCTTTCTTT. Its protein product is CASSKDDRPNAFF.

The chain carries TRBV20-1 and TRBJ1-3; no clear D. The CDR3 consists of 13 residues. Germline V CDR1 and CDR2: DFQATT, SNEGSKA (reference sequence). Trimming pared 3 bases from V and 2 bases from J, leaving 8 bases between. The CDR3 region is CSASTPPGNTIYF. CDR3 sequence (DNA): TGCAGTGCTAGTACCCCTCCTGGAAACACCATATATTTT.

This chain joins TRBV7-2 and TRBJ2-5, with D uncertain. The length of the CDR3 is 15 residues. Germline V gene sequence: CDR1 SGHTA, CDR2 FQGNSA. Trimming took 6 bases from V and 2 from J, leaving 16 bases between them. The CDR3 coding sequence is TGTGCCAGCAGTGTGCCGCTGGGGATACAAGAGACCCAGTACTTC. The encoded protein is CASSVPLGIQETQYF.

In DNA, the CDR3 is TGTGCCAGCAGTTTCAAGACAACAGGACTAGCGGGGAACACCGGGGAGCTGTTTTTT. Protein: CASSFKTTGLAGNTGELFF. V usage is TRBV6-5 and J usage is TRBJ2-2, with 11 bases lining up with TRBD2. V lost 4 bases, J lost 1 base, and 11 bases stayed unmatched. The CDR3 contains 19 residues. Germline CDR1 and CDR2: MNHEY and SVGAGI.

The J gene is TRBJ1-5, the V gene TRBV20-1; tentative D call: TRBD1 (6 bases). The CDR3 has 15 residues. V gave up 5 bases and J gave up 4 bases, with 18 bases separating them. Germline values: CDR1 DFQATT, CDR2 SNEGSKA (reference sequence). CDR3 coding DNA: TGCAGTGCTGGGGGACCAGGGGCCGTGAATCAGCCCCAGCATTTT. It yields the protein CSAGGPGAVNQPQHF.

The V call is TRBV29-1, the J call TRBJ1-5; TRBD1 aligns across 10 bases. The germline V gene encodes CDR1 SQVTM and CDR2 ANQGSEA. Losses at the gene ends were 4 bases for V and 2 bases for J; bases not matched to a gene: 5. This CDR3 comprises 15 residues. The CDR3 coding sequence is TGCAGCGTTGCCGGGACAGGGGAGGGCAATCAGCCCCAGCATTTT. This codes for CSVAGTGEGNQPQHF.

In its sample, this clonotype was seen a few times. The rearrangement uses TRBV20-1 and TRBJ2-3, with TRBD1 identical over 7 bases. The CDR3 spans 14 residues. CDR1 is DFQATT and CDR2 is SNEGSKA in the germline V gene (reference sequence). The V segment lost 3 bases and the J segment 0 bases; nucleotides outside the gene matches: 3. In DNA form, the CDR3 reads TGCAGTGCTAGCCGACAGGGAAGCACAGATACGCAGTATTTT. Translation: CSASRQGSTDTQYF.

The chain carries TRBV14 and TRBJ1-5; TRBD1 might be the D (5 bases). The CDR3 has 13 amino acids. The germline CDR1 and CDR2 sequences are SGHDN and FVKESK. V lost 3 bases and J lost 6, with 9 bases in between. The CDR3: CASSQGPGQPQHF. The CDR3 nucleotides read TGTGCCAGCAGCCAGGGGCCCGGTCAGCCCCAGCATTTT.

This clonotype was recorded a few times. J is TRBJ2-1 and V is TRBV2; TRBD2 matches at 8 bases. The germline gives CDR1 SNHLY, CDR2 FYNNEI. This CDR3 contains 15 residues. Germline trimming cut 4 bases from V and 8 bases from J; bases unmatched to any gene: 10. The DNA for the CDR3 is TGTGCCAGCAGTGCTAGCGGGCCCCCTTTGGATGAGCAGTTCTTC. This translates into CASSASGPPLDEQFF.

This clonotype has just a few counts. At one boundary the junction diverges from the germline segment, which might be a read error. The J gene is TRBJ2-5, the V gene TRBV6-1; D assignment may be TRBD1 or TRBD2 (5 bases each). The assigned J gene may be wrong: the sequence end matches TRBJ2-7 better. Germline V gene sequence: CDR1 MNHNS, CDR2 SASEGT. The CDR3 contains 15 residues. The CDR3 loop reads CASGETHRDADEQYF. CDR3 coding DNA: TGTGCCAGCGGTGAGACCCACCGGGACGCCGACGAGCAGTACTTC.

This chain uses TRBV6-1 with TRBJ1-2; D ambiguous. This CDR3 is built from 18 residues. CDR1 and CDR2 (germline): MNHNS, SASEGT. With 0 bases removed from V and 7 bases from J, the gap between germline ends came to 24 bases. The DNA for the CDR3 is TGTGCCAGCAGTGAAGCGACCTTCATTTGGGCGGACGGCGGTGGCTACACCTTC. It is translated as CASSEATFIWADGGGYTF.

This chain joins TRBV27 and TRBJ2-2, with TRBD1 matching 11 bases. V was pared by 7 bases and J by 5 bases, with 12 bases of the junction left unmatched. The CDR3 runs to 17 residues. The germline V gene encodes CDR1 MNHEY and CDR2 SMNVEV (reference sequence). DNA of the CDR3: TGTGCCAGCACCCAGGTCGGGACAGGGGGTTTTACCGGGGAGCTGTTTTTT. This codes for CASTQVGTGGFTGELFF.